The 8 T cell receptor beta chains below come from one sample, sequenced in a study of cytomegalovirus exposure and HLA in healthy donors (dated 2017 in TCRdb). Library creation used the immunoSEQ multiplex PCR assay. For the multiplex PCR, a mixture combining 60 forward primers for TCR Vbeta segments and 13 reverse primers for TCR Jbeta segments was used. As stored in TCRdb, this immuneACCESS dataset retains in-frame rearrangements with V and J assigned. A fraction of the clones does not appear; measured against another copy, unresolved V genes explain less than half of the discrepancy, and the remainder lacks a known reason. This sample holds under 130,000 clones; 9.5% to 15% were observed only once. 16% of the sample belongs to the ten largest clones. Sequenced material: PBMCs. The receptors derive from a man in his forties or fifties in good health and CMV-seropositive.

The V and J genes are TRBV6-5 and TRBJ1-2; TRBD1 might be the D (5 bases). This CDR3 is built from 16 residues. The V end lost 0 bases, the J end lost 2 bases, and 13 bases lay between the germline ends. The germline V gene has CDR1 MNHEY and CDR2 SVGAGI. CDR3 coding DNA: TGTGCCAGCAGTTACTCAGCGCGCAGGGCCAACTATGGCTACACCTTC. The encoded protein is CASSYSARRANYGYTF.

This clone appeared a few times. This chain links TRBV5-1 with TRBJ2-1; 10 bases are a match to TRBD2. Germline loops: CDR1 SGHRS, CDR2 YFSETQ. J lost 5 bases, V lost 0 bases, and 2 bases had no gene match. This CDR3 comprises 15 residues. The CDR3 reads CASSLDSGRHNEQFF. CDR3 bases: TGCGCCAGCAGCTTGGATAGCGGGAGGCACAATGAGCAGTTCTTC.

This clone was detected a few times. The chain couples TRBV7-8 to TRBJ2-7; TRBD2 matches at 9 bases. CDR1 and CDR2 from the germline V gene are SGHVS and FQNEAQ. V lost 0 bases and J lost 5; bases outside the gene matches: 5. The length of the CDR3 is 15 residues. The CDR3 sequence: CASSLASGGRDEQYF. CDR3 nucleotide sequence: TGTGCCAGCAGCTTAGCGAGTGGCGGGAGGGACGAGCAGTACTTC.

In its sample, this clone was seen a few times. The chain couples TRBV30 to TRBJ2-5; 7 positions match TRBD2. V was clipped by 4 bases and J by 3 bases; unmatched bases: 8. This CDR3 contains 14 residues. The germline CDR1 and CDR2 sequences are GTSNPN and SVGIG (reference sequence). The CDR3 loop reads CAWIASGGEETQYF. CDR3 nucleotides: TGTGCCTGGATAGCTAGCGGAGGGGAAGAGACCCAGTACTTC. Combining the CDR3 with reference TRBV30 and TRBJ2-5 gives the whole variable domain SQTIHQWPATLVQPVGSPLSLECTVEGTSNPNLYWYRQAAGRGLQLLFYSVGIGQISSEVPQNLSASRPQDRQFILSSKKLLLSDSGFYLCAWIASGGEETQYFGPGTRLLVL.

V gene TRBV5-4 combines with J gene TRBJ1-4, with 7 bases identical to TRBD1. V lost 4 bases, J lost 3 bases, and 9 bases stayed unmatched. There are 16 residues in the CDR3. Looked up from germline, CDR1 is SGHNT and CDR2 is YYREEE (reference sequence). The CDR3 reads CASSLSTGTANEKLFF. As DNA, the CDR3 is TGTGCCAGCAGCCTCTCCACCGGGACAGCTAATGAAAAACTGTTTTTT.

This sequence joins TRBV12-5 and TRBJ1-2; possible D gene TRBD1, 6 bases. V was cut by 7 bases and J by 3 bases, with 12 bases left in between. The CDR3 sequence is 13 residues long. Germline V gene sequence: CDR1 LGHNT, CDR2 FRNRAP. CDR3 sequence: CASARQAYYGYTF. The CDR3 DNA follows: TGTGCTAGTGCCCGACAGGCCTACTATGGCTACACCTTC.

This clone was counted between two and nine times. This chain connects TRBV6-1 to TRBJ1-1, with D tentatively TRBD1 (6 bases). V lost 1 base and J 6 bases, leaving 12 bases between the germline ends. The CDR3 length is 14 residues. CDR1 MNHNS and CDR2 SASEGT come from the germline V gene. CDR3 DNA sequence: TGTGCCAGCAGTGAAGTTTGGGGGCGTGCTGAAGCTTTCTTT. As protein: CASSEVWGRAEAFF.

V gene TRBV9 combines with J gene TRBJ2-2, with a weak D call TRBD2 (6 bases). Germline CDR1 is SGDLS and CDR2 is YYNGEE. Trimming removed 0 bases from V and 2 bases from J, with 14 bases in between. The CDR3 extends over 17 amino acids. The CDR3 nucleotides are TGTGCCAGCAGCGTAGAGGAATTAGCGGTTAACACCGGGGAGCTGTTTTTT. This sequence encodes CASSVEELAVNTGELFF.